A selection of T cell receptor beta chains follows, all from one sample in a study of cytomegalovirus exposure and HLA in healthy donors. Data came from immunoSEQ multiplex PCR; TCRdb stores just in-frame clones and leaves some out. The sample has fewer than 200,000 clones, almost 85% seen once; the top ten hold about 0.5%. Sequenced material: PBMCs. The receptors originated from a woman aged 45-59 years in good health and CMV-seronegative. CDR3s include the opening cysteine and the closing phenylalanine or tryptophan. D genes are given only for firm matches. Rows give clone size only sometimes, using once, few, many, or a class for an expanded clone.

TGTGCCAGCAGAAGAATAGTTGGACAGGGGGATGAGAGCTACACCTTC CASRRIVGQGDESYTF TRBV28 TRBD1 . TRBJ1-2
TGTGCCAGCACCACAGAAGTTAGGGGCTACACCTTC CASTTEVRGYTF TRBV28 . . TRBJ1-2
TGTGCCAGCTGGGGACAGGGCTATGGCTACACCTTC CASWGQGYGYTF TRBV2 TRBD1 once TRBJ1-2
TGTGCCAGCAGCTTAGGTCCGAGCACAGATACGCAGTATTTT CASSLGPSTDTQYF TRBV7-2 . . TRBJ2-3
TGTGCCAGCAGCTCGACAGCTAACAATGAGCAGTTCTTC CASSSTANNEQFF TRBV7-3 . . TRBJ2-1
TGTGCCAGTAGAATATGGACTAGCGGGAGTAACACGATTGGCAATGAGCAGTTCTTC CASRIWTSGSNTIGNEQFF TRBV19 TRBD2 . TRBJ2-1
TGTGCCAGCGGCTTTCGTAAAGGGACAGGGGCGGACACCATATATTTT CASGFRKGTGADTIYF TRBV7-6 TRBD1 . TRBJ1-3
TGTGCCAGCATCCTCGGTAGGCAGGGATCCTACGAGCAGTACTTC CASILGRQGSYEQYF TRBV7-6 . . TRBJ2-7
TGTGCCAGCAGTCAGGGGCCCAGAGGGGACAATGAAAAACTGTTTTTT CASSQGPRGDNEKLFF TRBV6-6 . . TRBJ1-4
TGTGCTAGTGGTTTGGCGGGAGGGTATAATGAGCAGTTCTTC CASGLAGGYNEQFF TRBV12-5 TRBD2 . TRBJ2-1
TGTGCCAGCAGTGCAATTAGGACAGGGGCCTATGGCTACACCTTC CASSAIRTGAYGYTF TRBV2 TRBD1 . TRBJ1-2
TGCGCCAGCAGCCAACGGGGCAGGGGGCGAGGGAGCACAGATACGCAGTATTTT CASSQRGRGRGSTDTQYF TRBV4-1 TRBD1 once TRBJ2-3
TGTGCCAGCAGTTACCGGGGGAGCACAGATACGCAGTATTTT CASSYRGSTDTQYF TRBV6-6 . . TRBJ2-3
TGTGCCAGCCTCCATCGGGGGGCGGATACGCAGTATTTT CASLHRGADTQYF TRBV6-1 . . TRBJ2-3
TGCAGTTCTAGCGGCACAGATACGCAGTATTTT CSSSGTDTQYF TRBV20-1 . . TRBJ2-3
TGTGCCAGCAAGGACAGTAATAGCAATCAGCCCCAGCATTTT CASKDSNSNQPQHF TRBV6-1 . few TRBJ1-5